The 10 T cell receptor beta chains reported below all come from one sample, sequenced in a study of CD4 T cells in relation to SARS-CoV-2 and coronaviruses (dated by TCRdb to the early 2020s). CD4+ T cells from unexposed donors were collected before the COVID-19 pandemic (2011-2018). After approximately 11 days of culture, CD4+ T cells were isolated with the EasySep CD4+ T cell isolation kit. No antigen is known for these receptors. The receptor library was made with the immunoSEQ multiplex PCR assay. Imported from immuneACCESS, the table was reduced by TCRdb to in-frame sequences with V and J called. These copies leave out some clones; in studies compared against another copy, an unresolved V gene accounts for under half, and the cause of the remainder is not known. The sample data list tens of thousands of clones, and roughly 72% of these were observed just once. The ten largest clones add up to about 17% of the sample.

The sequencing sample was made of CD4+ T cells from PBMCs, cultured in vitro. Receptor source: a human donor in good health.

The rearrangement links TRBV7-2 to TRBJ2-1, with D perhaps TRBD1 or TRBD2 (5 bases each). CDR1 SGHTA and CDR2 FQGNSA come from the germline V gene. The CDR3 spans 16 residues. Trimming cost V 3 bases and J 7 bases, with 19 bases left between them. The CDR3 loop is CASSFFMGPPQNEQFF. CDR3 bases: TGTGCCAGCAGCTTTTTCATGGGACCCCCCCAAAATGAGCAGTTCTTC.

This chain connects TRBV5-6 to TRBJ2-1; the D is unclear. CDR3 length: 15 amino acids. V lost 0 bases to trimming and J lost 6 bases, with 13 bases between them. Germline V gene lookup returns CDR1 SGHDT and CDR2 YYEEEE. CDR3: CASSLGLIPFNEQFF. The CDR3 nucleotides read TGTGCCAGCAGCTTGGGGCTTATACCCTTCAATGAGCAGTTCTTC. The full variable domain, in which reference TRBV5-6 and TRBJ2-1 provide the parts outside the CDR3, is DAGVTQSPTHLIKTRGQQVTLRCSPKSGHDTVSWYQQALGQGPQFIFQYYEEEERQRGNFPDRFSGHQFPNYSSELNVNALLLGDSALYLCASSLGLIPFNEQFFGPGTRLTVL.

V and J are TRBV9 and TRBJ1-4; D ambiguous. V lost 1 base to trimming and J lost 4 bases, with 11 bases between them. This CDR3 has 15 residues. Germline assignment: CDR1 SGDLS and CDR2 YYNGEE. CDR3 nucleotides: TGTGCCAGCAGCGTACAAGACGGAAATAATGAAAAACTGTTTTTT. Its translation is CASSVQDGNNEKLFF.

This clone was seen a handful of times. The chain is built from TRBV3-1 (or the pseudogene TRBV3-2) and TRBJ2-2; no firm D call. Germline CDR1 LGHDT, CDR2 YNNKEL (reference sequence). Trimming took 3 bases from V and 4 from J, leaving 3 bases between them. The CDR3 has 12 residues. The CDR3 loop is CASSQGTGELFF. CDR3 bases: TGTGCCAGCAGCCAGGGCACCGGGGAGCTGTTTTTT.

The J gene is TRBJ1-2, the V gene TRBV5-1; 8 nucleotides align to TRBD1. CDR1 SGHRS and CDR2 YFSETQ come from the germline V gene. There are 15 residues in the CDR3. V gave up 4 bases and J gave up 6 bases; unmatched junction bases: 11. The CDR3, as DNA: TGCGCCAGCAGCCCTGACGTTCAGGGGGCGGATGGCTACACCTTC. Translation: CASSPDVQGADGYTF.

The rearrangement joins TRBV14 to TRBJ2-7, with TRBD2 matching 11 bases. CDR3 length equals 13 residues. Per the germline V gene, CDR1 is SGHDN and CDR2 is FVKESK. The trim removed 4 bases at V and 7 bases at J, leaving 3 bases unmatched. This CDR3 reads CASSPGLAGEQYF. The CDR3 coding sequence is TGTGCCAGCAGCCCCGGACTAGCGGGTGAGCAGTACTTC.

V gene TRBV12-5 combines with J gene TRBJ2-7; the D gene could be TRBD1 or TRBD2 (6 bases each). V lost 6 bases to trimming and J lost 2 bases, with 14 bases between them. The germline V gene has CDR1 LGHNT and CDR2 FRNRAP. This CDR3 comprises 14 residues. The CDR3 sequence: CASGPEGGPYEQYF. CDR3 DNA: TGTGCTAGTGGCCCCGAGGGGGGCCCCTACGAGCAGTACTTC.

The DNA for the CDR3 is TGTGCCAGCGGGATTCACGCGAACACCGGGGAGCTGTTTTTT. This translates into CASGIHANTGELFF. The chain combines TRBV6-5 with TRBJ2-2; D unresolved. Trimming left V 8 bases short and J 0 bases short, with 10 bases between. Germline CDR1 MNHEY, CDR2 SVGAGI. The CDR3 spans 14 residues.

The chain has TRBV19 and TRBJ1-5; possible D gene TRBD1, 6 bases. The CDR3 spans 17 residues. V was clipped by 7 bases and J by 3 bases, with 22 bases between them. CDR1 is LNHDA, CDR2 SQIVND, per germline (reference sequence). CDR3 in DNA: TGTGCCAGTACCCCCTGGGTTGGGGGGGCGATCAATCAGCCCCAGCATTTT. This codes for CASTPWVGGAINQPQHF.

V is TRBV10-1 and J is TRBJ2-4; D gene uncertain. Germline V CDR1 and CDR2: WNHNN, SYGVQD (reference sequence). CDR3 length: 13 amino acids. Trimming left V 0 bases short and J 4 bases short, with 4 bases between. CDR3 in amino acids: CASSESPKNIQYF. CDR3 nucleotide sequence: TGCGCCAGCAGTGAGTCGCCTAAAAACATTCAGTACTTC.